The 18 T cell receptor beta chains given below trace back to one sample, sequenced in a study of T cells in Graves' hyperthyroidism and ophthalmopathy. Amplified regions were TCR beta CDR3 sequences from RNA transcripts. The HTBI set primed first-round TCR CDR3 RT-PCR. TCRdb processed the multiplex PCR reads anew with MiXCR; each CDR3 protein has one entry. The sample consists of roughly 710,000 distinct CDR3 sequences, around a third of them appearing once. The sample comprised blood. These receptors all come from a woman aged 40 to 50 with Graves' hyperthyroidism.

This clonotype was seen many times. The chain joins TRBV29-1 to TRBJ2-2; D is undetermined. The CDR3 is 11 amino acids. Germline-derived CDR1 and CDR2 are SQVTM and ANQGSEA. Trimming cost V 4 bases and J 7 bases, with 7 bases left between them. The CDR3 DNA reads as TGCAGCGTTGTTCGGGTCGGGGAGCTGTTTTTT. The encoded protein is CSVVRVGELFF.

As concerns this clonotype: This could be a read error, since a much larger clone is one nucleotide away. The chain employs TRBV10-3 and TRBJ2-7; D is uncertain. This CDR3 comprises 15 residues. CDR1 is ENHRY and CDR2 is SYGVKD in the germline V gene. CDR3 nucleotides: TGTGCCATCAGTGAGTCTACAGAAAAGACCTACGAGCGGTACTTC. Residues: CAISESTEKTYERYF.

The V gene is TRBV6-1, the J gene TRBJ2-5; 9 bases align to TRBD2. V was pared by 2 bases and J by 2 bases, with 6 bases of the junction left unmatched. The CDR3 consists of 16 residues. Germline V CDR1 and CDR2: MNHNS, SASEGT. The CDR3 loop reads CASSESALAGQETQYF. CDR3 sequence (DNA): TGTGCCAGCAGTGAATCCGCCCTAGCGGGACAAGAGACCCAGTACTTC.

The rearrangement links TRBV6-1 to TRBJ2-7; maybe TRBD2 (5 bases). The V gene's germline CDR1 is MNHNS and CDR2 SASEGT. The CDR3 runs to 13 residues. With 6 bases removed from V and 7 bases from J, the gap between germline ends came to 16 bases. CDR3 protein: CASSPRTSREQYF. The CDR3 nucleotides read TGTGCCAGCAGCCCAAGGACTTCGCGGGAGCAGTACTTC.

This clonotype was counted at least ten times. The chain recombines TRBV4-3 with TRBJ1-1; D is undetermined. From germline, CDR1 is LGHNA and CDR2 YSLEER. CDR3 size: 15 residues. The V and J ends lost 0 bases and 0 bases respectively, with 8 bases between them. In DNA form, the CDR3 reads TGCGCCAGCAGCCAAGACCTCGGCATGAACACTGAAGCTTTCTTT. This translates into CASSQDLGMNTEAFF.

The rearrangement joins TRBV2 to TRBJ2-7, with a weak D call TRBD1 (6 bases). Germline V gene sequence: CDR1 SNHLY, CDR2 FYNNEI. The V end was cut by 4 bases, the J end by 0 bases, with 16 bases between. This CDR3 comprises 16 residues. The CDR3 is CASSVRGSVGSYEQYF. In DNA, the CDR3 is TGTGCCAGCAGTGTGAGGGGGAGCGTGGGCTCCTACGAGCAGTACTTC.

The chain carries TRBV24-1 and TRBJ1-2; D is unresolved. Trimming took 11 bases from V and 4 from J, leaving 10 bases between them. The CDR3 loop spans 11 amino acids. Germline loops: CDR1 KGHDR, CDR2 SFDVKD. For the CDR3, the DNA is TGTGCCATCGGGCGGGGCTATGGCTACACCTTC. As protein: CAIGRGYGYTF.

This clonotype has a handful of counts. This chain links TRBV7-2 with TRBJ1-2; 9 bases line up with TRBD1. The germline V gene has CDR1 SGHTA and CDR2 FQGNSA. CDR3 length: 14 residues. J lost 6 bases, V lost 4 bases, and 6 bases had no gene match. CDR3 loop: CASSYGTGSDGYTF. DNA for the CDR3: TGTGCCAGCAGCTACGGGACAGGGTCCGATGGCTACACCTTC.

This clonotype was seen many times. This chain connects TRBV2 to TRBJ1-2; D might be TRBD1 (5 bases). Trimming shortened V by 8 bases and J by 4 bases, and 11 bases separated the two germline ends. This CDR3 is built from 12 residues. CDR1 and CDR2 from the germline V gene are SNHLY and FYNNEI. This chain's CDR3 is CASVTEFYGYTF. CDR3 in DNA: TGTGCCAGCGTGACAGAATTCTATGGCTACACCTTC.

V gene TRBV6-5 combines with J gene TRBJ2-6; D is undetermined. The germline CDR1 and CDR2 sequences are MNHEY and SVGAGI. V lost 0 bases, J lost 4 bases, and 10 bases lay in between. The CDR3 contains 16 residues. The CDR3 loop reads CASSYSGFSGANVLTF. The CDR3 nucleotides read TGTGCCAGCAGTTACTCAGGCTTCTCCGGGGCCAACGTCCTGACTTTC.

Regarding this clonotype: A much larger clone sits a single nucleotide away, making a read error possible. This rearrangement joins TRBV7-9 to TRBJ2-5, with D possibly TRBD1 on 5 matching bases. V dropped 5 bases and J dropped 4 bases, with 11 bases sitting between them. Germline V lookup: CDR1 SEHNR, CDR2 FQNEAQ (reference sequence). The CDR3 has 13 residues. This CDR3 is CASSGPGLETQYF. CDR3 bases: TGTGCCAGCAGCGGGCCAGGGCTAGAGACCCAGTACTTC.

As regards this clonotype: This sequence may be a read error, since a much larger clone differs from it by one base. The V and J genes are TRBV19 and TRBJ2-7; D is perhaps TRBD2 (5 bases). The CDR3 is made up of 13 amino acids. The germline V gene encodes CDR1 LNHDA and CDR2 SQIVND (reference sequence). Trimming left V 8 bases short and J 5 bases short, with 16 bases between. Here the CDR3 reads CASGSGPSHEQYF. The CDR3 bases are TGTGCCAGTGGGAGCGGCCCTTCCCACGAGCAGTACTTC.

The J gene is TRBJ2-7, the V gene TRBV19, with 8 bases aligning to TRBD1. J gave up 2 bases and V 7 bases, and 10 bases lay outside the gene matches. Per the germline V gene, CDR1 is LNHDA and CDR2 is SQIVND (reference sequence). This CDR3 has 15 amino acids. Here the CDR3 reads CASKFTGTGPYEQYF. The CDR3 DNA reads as TGTGCCAGTAAATTCACCGGGACAGGACCCTACGAGCAGTACTTC.

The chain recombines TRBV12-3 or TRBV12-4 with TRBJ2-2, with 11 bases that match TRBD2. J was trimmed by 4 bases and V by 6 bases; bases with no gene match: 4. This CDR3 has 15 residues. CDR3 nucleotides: TGTGCCAGCAGCCAAACTAGCGGGGGCACCGGGGAGCTGTTTTTT. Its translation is CASSQTSGGTGELFF.

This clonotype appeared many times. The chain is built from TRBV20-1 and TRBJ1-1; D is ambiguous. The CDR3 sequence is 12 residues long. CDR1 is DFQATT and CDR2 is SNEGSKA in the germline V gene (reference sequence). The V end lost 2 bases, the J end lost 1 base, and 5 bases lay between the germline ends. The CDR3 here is CSARSGNTEAFF. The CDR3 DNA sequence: TGCAGTGCTAGATCGGGGAACACTGAAGCTTTCTTT.

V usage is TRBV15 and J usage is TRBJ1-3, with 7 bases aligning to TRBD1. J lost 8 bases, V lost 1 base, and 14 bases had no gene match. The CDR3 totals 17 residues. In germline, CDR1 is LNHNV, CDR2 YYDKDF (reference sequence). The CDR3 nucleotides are TGTGCCACCAGCAGAGGACAGGGAGAGAACTATGGCTACACCATATATTTT. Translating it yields CATSRGQGENYGYTIYF.

DNA of the CDR3: TGTGCCAGCAGTTTGGGGGGTCCAAAGGATACGCAGTATTTT. It translates to CASSLGGPKDTQYF. The chain has TRBV12-3 or TRBV12-4 and TRBJ2-3; a weak D match, TRBD2 (6 bases). V was pared by 3 bases and J by 6 bases, with 13 bases between. The CDR3 contains 14 residues.

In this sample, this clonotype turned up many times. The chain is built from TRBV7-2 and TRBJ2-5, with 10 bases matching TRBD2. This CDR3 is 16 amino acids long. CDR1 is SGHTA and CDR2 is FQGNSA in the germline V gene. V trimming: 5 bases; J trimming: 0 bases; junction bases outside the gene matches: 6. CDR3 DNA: TGTGCCAGCAGCCCCCGGACTAGCGGAAACCAAGAGACCCAGTACTTC. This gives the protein CASSPRTSGNQETQYF.